Listed below are T cell receptor beta chains from one sample, sequenced in a study of T cells after yellow fever vaccination. TCRdb re-called the 5' RACE reads through MiXCR, storing one row per CDR3 protein. The table lists a few hundred thousand distinct CDR3 sequences, 3% to 4.5% of them singletons. The input for sequencing was PBMCs, taken 5 days after the yellow fever booster vaccination. The receptors come from a man younger than 30 who received the YFV17D yellow fever vaccine. The CDR3 runs from the conserved cysteine through the conserved F or W. D genes are given only for firm matches. Clone size reads once, few, many, or a class if the clone is expanded.

j_call v_call d_call clone_size cdr3_nt cdr3_aa
TRBJ2-3 TRBV7-3 NA few TGTGCCAGCAGCAAAACGGGAGATACGCAGTATTTT CASSKTGDTQYF
TRBJ2-3 TRBV11-1 NA few TGTGCCAGCAGCGCCGAATCAGGGAGGGATACGCAGTATTTT CASSAESGRDTQYF
TRBJ1-6 TRBV20-1 TRBD1 few TGCAGTGCCCGTGACAGGGGTGGGACCTATAATTCACCCCTCCACTTT CSARDRGGTYNSPLHF
TRBJ1-1 TRBV29-1 NA many TGCAGCGCCCAACGGGGGGCTGACACTGAAGCTTTCTTT CSAQRGADTEAFF
TRBJ2-3 TRBV5-1 NA many TGCGCCAGCACCCGCGACACTCCGGTTTCGACAGATACGCAGTATTTT CASTRDTPVSTDTQYF
TRBJ2-7 TRBV7-8 NA few TGTGCCAGCAGCTTAGCGGCCAGGGGAGGCGAGCAGTACTTC CASSLAARGGEQYF
TRBJ2-3 TRBV7-9 NA many TGTGCCAGCAGCTTAGAAGTGACCCTCGATACGCAGTATTTT CASSLEVTLDTQYF
TRBJ2-1 TRBV5-1 NA many TGCGCCAGCAGCTTGTGGGGTTTAGGAGGGTATGAGCAGTTCTTC CASSLWGLGGYEQFF
TRBJ2-1 TRBV4-1 NA few TGCGCCAGCAGCCAAGGGGTCGAGGACGATGAGCAGTTCTTC CASSQGVEDDEQFF
TRBJ1-5 TRBV6-5 NA few TGTGCCAGCAGTTACTCGTCGGGCCTTGAGAATCAGCCCCAGCATTTT CASSYSSGLENQPQHF
TRBJ1-5 TRBV5-6 NA few TGTGCCAGCAGCTTGGGTATTGCGGGCAATCAGCCCCAGCATTTT CASSLGIAGNQPQHF